The T cell receptor beta chain under discussion was sequenced for a study of blood T cell repertoires in COVID-19. On the study more broadly: The United States, Italy and Spain were the sources of the acute and convalescent COVID-19 samples. In each case, the material was cDNA or gDNA derived from T cells, B-cell-depleted T cells, or PBMCs.

Per the original data handling: Estimated nucleated cell counts came from reference gene primer amplification. Sequencing used immunoSEQ multiplex PCR; TCRdb keeps in-frame clones, though not all of them. V, J and clone size are taken as reported in that table, and D and trimming were inferred from the DNA itself. Here the sample spans about 330,000 clones, approximately 88% being singletons. The CDR3 covers 15 residues. Germline CDR1 reads KGHSH; CDR2 reads LQKENI. The V and J ends lost 4 bases and 0 bases respectively, with 13 bases between them. The sequence came from a young man who had recovered from COVID-19. The specimen was peripheral blood. This chain links TRBV18 with TRBJ2-7; TRBD2 might be the D (5 bases). In nucleotides, the CDR3 is TGTGCCAGCTCACGTCCCTTGGAGGCCTCCTACGAGCAGTACTTC. Translating gives CASSRPLEASYEQYF.